This TCR beta chain was sequenced during a study of patients and donors after allogeneic stem cell transplantation. V lost 0 bases and J lost 7, with 13 bases in between. CDR3 length: 16 residues. CDR1 is MGHRA and CDR2 is YSYEKL in the germline V gene. TCRdb analysed the RT-PCR reads with MiXCR anew, one entry per CDR3 protein. The sample shows around 200,000 distinct CDR3 sequences, 38% of them seen only once. The rearrangement joins TRBV4-1 to TRBJ2-6, with a weak D call TRBD2 (5 bases). Sequenced material: blood, either unsorted or a sorted T cell fraction (not recorded which). The receptor was isolated from a human donor who was either an allogeneic HSCT recipient or a stem cell or donor lymphocyte infusion donor (not recorded which). It is not recorded whose cells these are; they may come from a transplant donor. CDR3 coding DNA: TGCGCCAGCAGCCAAGACCCGGGGTACGGAGCCAACGTCCTGACTTTC. It encodes CASSQDPGYGANVLTF.